Shown below are 26 T cell receptor beta chains from a single sample sequenced in a study of identical twins. From the 5' RACE reads, TCRdb called clonotypes with MiXCR, one entry per CDR3 protein. The table shows 450,000 or so distinct CDR3 sequences, with 20% to 25% occurring only once. These records were also assigned to another study, of T cells expressing NK-cell markers.

Sample: CD4+ T cells sorted from blood. The receptor set was obtained from a woman under 30 in good health.

V usage is TRBV12-3 or TRBV12-4 and J usage is TRBJ2-1; 8 bases are shared with TRBD2. The CDR3 spans 16 residues. Germline trimming cut 7 bases from V and 0 bases from J; bases unmatched to any gene: 8. The CDR3 nucleotides are TGTGCCAGCACCCTTAGCGGGGTGGTCTCCTACAATGAGCAGTTCTTC. Translation: CASTLSGVVSYNEQFF.

This clonotype occurred a few times. The rearrangement links TRBV5-1 to TRBJ2-7; TRBD2 matches 8 bases. The CDR3 sequence is 13 residues long. From germline, CDR1 is SGHRS and CDR2 YFSETQ. The trim removed 4 bases at V and 5 bases at J, leaving 5 bases unmatched. The CDR3 sequence is CASSRGLVHEQYF. CDR3 sequence (DNA): TGCGCCAGCAGCCGGGGACTAGTTCACGAGCAGTACTTC.

The V and J genes are TRBV29-1 and TRBJ2-3; D not certain. This CDR3 is built from 12 residues. Germline CDR1 and CDR2: SQVTM and ANQGSEA. The V end was cut by 7 bases, the J end by 3 bases, with 11 bases between. The CDR3 nucleotides read TGCAGCGGTGCGATGATTACAGATACGCAGTATTTT. It encodes CSGAMITDTQYF.

This clonotype was counted between two and nine times. The J gene is TRBJ1-2, the V gene TRBV20-1, with 8 positions matching TRBD1. Germline V CDR1 and CDR2: DFQATT, SNEGSKA (reference sequence). Unmatched junction bases numbered 2, after V lost 3 bases and J lost 2 bases. The CDR3 has 13 amino acids. The CDR3: CSASRDRNYGYTF. The CDR3, as DNA: TGCAGTGCTAGTCGGGACAGGAACTATGGCTACACCTTC.

Only a few counts were recorded for this clonotype. This chain joins TRBV29-1 and TRBJ1-1; D is ambiguous. CDR3 length: 15 residues. Trimming took 1 base from V and 2 from J, leaving 14 bases between them. Germline-derived CDR1 and CDR2 are SQVTM and ANQGSEA. The CDR3 DNA sequence: TGCAGCGTTGAAGGTGGGCCACTAAGTAACACTGAAGCTTTCTTT. Protein sequence: CSVEGGPLSNTEAFF.

This clonotype was counted a few times. This rearrangement joins TRBV20-1 to TRBJ1-5; D is ambiguous. The CDR3 is 13 residues long. Germline V CDR1 and CDR2: DFQATT, SNEGSKA (reference sequence). V was trimmed by 2 bases and J by 3 bases, leaving 8 bases between them. As DNA, the CDR3 is TGCAGTGCTAGATCCCGGACCAATCAGCCCCAGCATTTT. This translates into CSARSRTNQPQHF.

There are a few counts of this clonotype. The gene calls are TRBV24-1 and TRBJ2-1; TRBD2 aligns across 10 bases. Looked up from germline, CDR1 is KGHDR and CDR2 is SFDVKD. CDR3 size: 18 residues. V shed 8 bases and J 5 bases; nucleotides not matched to a gene: 17. The CDR3 DNA follows: TGTGCCACCACGAGCTCGCTAGCGGGAGCATCAAGTAACAATGAGCAGTTCTTC. Translating gives CATTSSLAGASSNNEQFF.

CDR3 sequence: CSVRGRGQETQYF. CDR3 nucleotide sequence: TGCAGCGTCCGAGGACGGGGACAAGAGACCCAGTACTTC. This chain uses TRBV29-1 with TRBJ2-5, with D maybe TRBD2 (5 bases). The CDR3 sequence is 13 residues long. V was pared by 6 bases and J by 2 bases, with 13 bases between. CDR1 and CDR2 (germline): SQVTM, ANQGSEA.

This clonotype showed up just a few times. The chain joins TRBV11-2 to TRBJ1-1, with TRBD1 matching 7 bases. The CDR3 sequence is 14 residues long. The germline V gene encodes CDR1 SGHAT and CDR2 FQNNGV. The J segment lost 10 bases and the V segment lost 8 bases, leaving 16 bases of the junction unmatched. The CDR3, as DNA: TGTGCCAGCGCCCTCTTGGAGGGGGCAGGGGTAGCTTTCTTT. Its translation is CASALLEGAGVAFF.

The rearrangement uses TRBV7-2 and TRBJ2-1; D might be TRBD2 (5 bases). From germline, CDR1 is SGHTA and CDR2 FQGNSA. The CDR3 sequence is 14 residues long. The V end was cut by 5 bases, the J end by 7 bases, with 15 bases between. The CDR3 reads CASSRGLPPNEQFF. The CDR3, as DNA: TGTGCCAGCAGCCGCGGACTTCCTCCGAATGAGCAGTTCTTC.

The V gene is TRBV7-6, the J gene TRBJ2-3; D might be TRBD2 (6 bases). Between the trimmed V and J ends, which lost 4 bases and 7 bases, there was a span of 12 bases. Germline V CDR1 and CDR2: SGHVS, FNYEAQ. The CDR3 contains 13 residues. The CDR3 nucleotides are TGTGCCAGCAGCTCCCAGACTAGTTATACGCAGTATTTT. Translation: CASSSQTSYTQYF.

This clonotype was detected only a few times. The chain couples TRBV5-1 to TRBJ1-1, with D perhaps matching TRBD1 (6 bases). Between the trimmed V and J ends, which lost 5 bases and 1 base, there was a span of 15 bases. Germline V gene data show CDR1 as SGHRS and CDR2 as YFSETQ. This CDR3 comprises 15 residues. The DNA of the CDR3 is TGCGCCAGCAGTTTCCTGGCAGGGGAGAACACTGAAGCTTTCTTT. Encoded protein: CASSFLAGENTEAFF.

The chain links TRBV7-2 to TRBJ2-3; 7 bases line up with TRBD2. CDR1 and CDR2 from the germline V gene are SGHTA and FQGNSA. The CDR3 runs 16 residues. J gave up 5 bases and V 5 bases, and 13 bases lay outside the gene matches. This CDR3 is CASSQQAGVSGDTQYF. Here the CDR3 DNA reads TGTGCCAGCAGCCAACAGGCGGGAGTAAGCGGAGATACGCAGTATTTT.

The rearrangement links TRBV29-1 to TRBJ2-5; TRBD2 agrees at 11 bases. V dropped 3 bases and J dropped 2; count of bases not matched to a gene: 2. The CDR3 has 14 residues. Looked up from germline, CDR1 is SQVTM and CDR2 is ANQGSEA. This chain's CDR3 is CSVEGLAEQETQYF. DNA of the CDR3: TGCAGCGTTGAGGGACTAGCGGAACAAGAGACCCAGTACTTC.

This clonotype has just one count. The chain recombines TRBV6-5 with TRBJ2-7; D is unclear. The CDR3 is 14 residues long. Trimming pared 0 bases from V and 9 bases from J, leaving 15 bases between. Germline-derived CDR1 and CDR2 are MNHEY and SVGAGI. The CDR3 loop reads CASSYSLDVVAQYF. CDR3 sequence (DNA): TGTGCCAGCAGTTACTCCCTAGATGTCGTGGCGCAGTACTTC.

The table lists this clonotype with many counts. The chain is built from TRBV3-1 and TRBJ2-7; D uncertain. This CDR3 contains 12 residues. CDR1 LGHDT and CDR2 YNNKEL come from the germline V gene (reference sequence). Trimming pared 4 bases from V and 7 bases from J, leaving 11 bases between. This CDR3 reads CASSRRGAEQYF. CDR3 DNA sequence: TGTGCCAGCAGCCGGAGAGGTGCGGAGCAGTACTTC.

This clonotype was counted between two and nine times. The V call is TRBV5-1, the J call TRBJ2-7; perhaps TRBD2 as D (5 bases). V was pared by 5 bases and J by 6 bases, with 15 bases between. The CDR3 runs 13 residues. Germline V gene sequence: CDR1 SGHRS, CDR2 YFSETQ. The chain's CDR3 is CASRRASFGEQYF. In DNA form, the CDR3 reads TGCGCCAGCAGAAGGGCTAGCTTTGGCGAGCAGTACTTC.

The chain employs TRBV18 and TRBJ2-5; D ambiguous. CDR1 is KGHSH and CDR2 is LQKENI in the germline V gene. Between the trimmed V and J ends, which lost 3 bases and 5 bases, there was a span of 22 bases. The CDR3 runs 17 residues. The DNA of the CDR3 is TGTGCCAGCTCACCTCAGTATTTAATGACCGCACGGGAGACCCAGTACTTC. Its protein product is CASSPQYLMTARETQYF. Supplemented by reference TRBV18 and TRBJ2-5, the full variable domain reads NAGVMQNPRHLVRRRGQEARLRCSPMKGHSHVYWYRQLPEEGLKFMVYLQKENIIDESGMPKERFSAEFPKEGPSILRIQQVVRGDSAAYFCASSPQYLMTARETQYFGPGTRLLVL.

The chain employs TRBV12-3 or TRBV12-4 and TRBJ1-4, with TRBD1 matching over 7 bases. J gave up 3 bases and V 6 bases, and 7 bases lay outside the gene matches. CDR3 size: 15 residues. The CDR3 reads CASRRQGESNEKLFF. The DNA for the CDR3 is TGTGCCAGCAGGCGTCAGGGGGAATCTAATGAAAAACTGTTTTTT.

The sample holds a few counts of this clonotype. This rearrangement joins TRBV5-5 to TRBJ2-5, with 12 bases fitting TRBD2. Germline V gene lookup returns CDR1 SGHKS and CDR2 YYEKEE (reference sequence). Germline trimming cut 7 bases from V and 3 bases from J; bases unmatched to any gene: 4. The CDR3 spans 14 residues. The CDR3 DNA sequence: TGTGCCAGCGACAGACTAGCGGGAGAAGAGACCCAGTACTTC. This sequence encodes CASDRLAGEETQYF.

The chain couples TRBV11-3 to TRBJ1-1, with 7 bases matching TRBD1. Germline V gene sequence: CDR1 SGHNT, CDR2 YENEEA. This CDR3 has 13 amino acids. V lost 5 bases to trimming and J lost 5 bases; unmatched junction nucleotides: 5. CDR3 protein: CASSTGVRTEAFF. CDR3 nucleotides: TGTGCCAGCAGCACAGGGGTTAGGACTGAAGCTTTCTTT.

This clonotype was seen a few times. CDR3 sequence reads: CASSPRSRSTDTQYF. In DNA form, the CDR3 reads TGTGCCAGCAGTCCCCGGTCCCGGAGCACAGATACGCAGTATTTT. The rearrangement uses TRBV5-6 and TRBJ2-3; D is ambiguous. V was pared by 5 bases and J by 0 bases, with 13 bases between. Germline V gene data show CDR1 as SGHDT and CDR2 as YYEEEE. This CDR3 has 15 amino acids.

This clonotype was seen more than once but under ten times. The chain recombines TRBV10-1 with TRBJ2-5; no clear D. This CDR3 is 14 amino acids long. V was trimmed by 4 bases and J by 4 bases, leaving 13 bases between them. Germline CDR1 reads WNHNN; CDR2 reads SYGVQD (reference sequence). The CDR3, as DNA: TGCGCCAGCAGTGGAGACGGAACTCGAGAGACCCAGTACTTC. Protein: CASSGDGTRETQYF.

This clonotype was observed a few times. V and J are TRBV12-3 or TRBV12-4 and TRBJ1-1, with 7 bases fitting TRBD1. The CDR3 is made up of 12 amino acids. The ends lost 10 bases at V and 3 bases at J; junction bases unmatched: 5. CDR3 in amino acids: CAIGTDYTEAFF. In nucleotides, the CDR3 is TGTGCCATCGGGACAGACTACACTGAAGCTTTCTTT.

This clonotype has at least ten counts. The chain links TRBV20-1 to TRBJ1-2, with D unresolved. V lost 7 bases and J 2 bases, leaving 14 bases between the germline ends. Germline assignment: CDR1 DFQATT and CDR2 SNEGSKA (reference sequence). The CDR3 is made up of 13 amino acids. The CDR3 loop is CSGTDSPNYGYTF. The CDR3 coding sequence is TGCAGTGGGACCGATTCCCCCAACTATGGCTACACCTTC.

This clonotype has a handful of counts. The chain is built from TRBV12-3 or TRBV12-4 and TRBJ2-3, with 8 bases fitting TRBD2. CDR3 length: 15 residues. Trimming cost V 7 bases and J 3 bases; bases outside gene matches: 9. CDR3 sequence reads: CASTPLAEYTDTQYF. The DNA of the CDR3 is TGTGCCAGCACCCCACTAGCGGAGTATACAGATACGCAGTATTTT.